This section outlines one TCR beta chain sequence together with its context. Its antigen is unknown. The junction departs from the called germline gene at one end, perhaps through a read error. These data originate in a study of blood T cells in healthy people across ages. Study-wide results and limits: Observed TCR beta diversity showed a strong correlation with the percentage of naive T cells as measured by flow cytometry. CMV infection status of these donors was not known.

Alongside a J-beta primer mix, a sample-barcoded 5' primer served in a second PCR lasting roughly 7 to 11 cycles. A template-switch adaptor with 12 random nucleotides tagged each cDNA molecule. TCRdb processed the 5' RACE reads anew with MiXCR; each CDR3 protein has one entry. The profile shows fewer than 2 million distinct CDR3 sequences, about two fifths of them singletons. Per individual sample, total RNA of at least 6 micrograms was extracted. CDR1 is MGHDK, CDR2 SYGVNS, per germline. The CDR3 covers 20 residues. The chain employs TRBV25-1 and TRBJ2-6, with 8 bases identical to TRBD1. This sequence was found in a human donor in good health. Sequencing input: blood. This CDR3 reads CASSEYFRGTGESGAIVLTF. The CDR3 DNA reads TGTGCCAGCAGTGAATATTTTCGCGGGACAGGAGAGTCTGGGGCCATCGTCCTGACTTTC.